This entry lists 17 T cell receptor beta chains sequenced from one sample in a study of technical replicates of blood from a few donors. Method: immunoSEQ multiplex PCR; TCRdb's copy keeps in-frame clones and lacks some. The sample consists of about 80,000 clones, over 95% of them appearing once. The sample was T cells isolated from PBMCs. Every receptor here comes from a human donor in good health.

The V and J genes are TRBV5-4 and TRBJ2-3; perhaps TRBD2 as D (5 bases). The V end was cut by 4 bases, the J end by 2 bases, with 14 bases between. The CDR3 length is 15 residues. Germline V gene lookup returns CDR1 SGHNT and CDR2 YYREEE (reference sequence). The CDR3 nucleotides are TGTGCCAGCAGCGTTTTAGCGCTCGACACAGATACGCAGTATTTT. Encoded protein: CASSVLALDTDTQYF.

The V and J genes are TRBV6-4 and TRBJ2-1, with 12 bases aligning to TRBD2. The CDR3 is made up of 15 amino acids. J was trimmed by 4 bases and V by 2 bases; bases with no gene match: 0. The V gene's germline CDR1 is MRHNA and CDR2 SNTAGT. The CDR3: CASSDGTSGYNEQFF. The CDR3 nucleotides read TGTGCCAGCAGTGACGGGACTAGCGGGTACAATGAGCAGTTCTTC.

V and J are TRBV5-1 and TRBJ2-1; D remains ambiguous. Germline V gives CDR1 SGHRS, CDR2 YFSETQ. This CDR3 is built from 14 residues. V gave up 6 bases and J gave up 0 bases, with 10 bases separating them. The CDR3, as DNA: TGCGCCAGCACCTACTCCTCCTCCTACAATGAGCAGTTCTTC. Its protein product is CASTYSSSYNEQFF.

The V call is TRBV6-4, the J call TRBJ2-3; a weak D match, TRBD2 (6 bases). CDR1 is MRHNA, CDR2 SNTAGT, per germline. CDR3 length: 13 residues. V lost 4 bases, J lost 5 bases, and 10 bases lay in between. This CDR3 reads CASSGLEGDTQYF. CDR3 DNA sequence: TGTGCCAGCAGTGGACTAGAGGGAGATACGCAGTATTTT.

The rearrangement links TRBV6-5 to TRBJ2-7, with 10 bases matching TRBD2. The CDR3 sequence is 15 residues long. The V and J ends lost 6 bases and 1 base, in that order; junction bases with no gene match: 6. The V gene's germline CDR1 is MNHEY and CDR2 SVGAGI. CDR3 coding DNA: TGTGCCAGCAGCCTGACTAGCGGGTCTTCCTACGAGCAGTACTTC. Translation gives CASSLTSGSSYEQYF.

The chain couples TRBV27 to TRBJ1-5; D gene unclear. Trimming took off 3 bases at V and 6 bases at J, with 12 bases between the two ends. The CDR3 spans 14 residues. Germline V CDR1 and CDR2: MNHEY, SMNVEV (reference sequence). The CDR3 region has the DNA TGTGCCAGCAGTTTTTCCCCGAGAGGTCAGCCCCAGCATTTT. Protein product: CASSFSPRGQPQHF.

This chain uses TRBV30 with TRBJ1-1, with D unclear. This CDR3 is 12 amino acids long. CDR1 and CDR2 from the germline V gene are GTSNPN and SVGIG (reference sequence). Trimming stripped 2 bases from V and 7 bases from J, with 11 bases between. CDR3 DNA: TGTGCCTGGAGTCCACAGACGTTTGAAGCTTTCTTT. As protein: CAWSPQTFEAFF.

The rearrangement links TRBV15 to TRBJ2-1, with D possibly matching TRBD2 (6 bases). Germline V gene lookup returns CDR1 LNHNV and CDR2 YYDKDF (reference sequence). The CDR3 has 16 amino acids. Trimming removed 4 bases at V and 4 bases at J, with 17 bases between. CDR3 amino acids: CATSTRSGGQYNEQFF. The DNA for the CDR3 is TGTGCCACCAGCACCCGTAGCGGAGGCCAATACAATGAGCAGTTCTTC. Full variable domain (missing parts from reference TRBV15 and TRBJ2-1): DAMVIQNPRYQVTQFGKPVTLSCSQTLNHNVMYWYQQKSSQAPKLLFHYYDKDFNNEADTPDNFQSRRPNTSFCFLDIRSPGLGDTAMYLCATSTRSGGQYNEQFFGPGTRLTVL.

The chain carries TRBV7-9 and TRBJ2-5, with D possibly TRBD2 on 6 matching bases. This CDR3 spans 14 amino acids. CDR1 is SEHNR and CDR2 is FQNEAQ in the germline V gene (reference sequence). Trimming stripped 7 bases from V and 1 base from J, with 13 bases between. CDR3: CASTNDGGQETQYF. The CDR3 bases are TGTGCCAGCACCAACGACGGGGGCCAAGAGACCCAGTACTTC.

The chain links TRBV7-2 to TRBJ2-1; weak D call: TRBD1 (5 bases). Per germline, CDR1 SGHTA and CDR2 FQGNSA. Trimming took 2 bases from V and 0 from J, leaving 14 bases between them. The CDR3 totals 17 residues. The CDR3: CASSLTGQQSSYNEQFF. In nucleotides, the CDR3 is TGTGCCAGCAGCTTAACAGGCCAACAGAGCTCCTACAATGAGCAGTTCTTC.

The gene calls are TRBV7-9 and TRBJ2-2, with 9 bases identical to TRBD1. Per the germline V gene, CDR1 is SEHNR and CDR2 is FQNEAQ (reference sequence). The CDR3 consists of 16 residues. Trimming took 6 bases from V and 5 from J; bases not matched to a gene: 10. For the CDR3, the DNA is TGTGCCAGCAGAACAAACAGGGGGCCGGGAACCGGGGAGCTGTTTTTT. Amino acids: CASRTNRGPGTGELFF.

The chain employs TRBV19 and TRBJ2-1, with TRBD2 as a possible D gene (5 bases). Germline V gives CDR1 LNHDA, CDR2 SQIVND (reference sequence). Trimming left V 9 bases short and J 8 bases short, with 11 bases between. The CDR3 is 11 amino acids. CDR3 in amino acids: CASSGIYEQFF. The CDR3 DNA follows: TGTGCCAGCTCGGGGATATATGAGCAGTTCTTC. Full variable domain (missing parts from reference TRBV19 and TRBJ2-1): DGGITQSPKYLFRKEGQNVTLSCEQNLNHDAMYWYRQDPGQGLRLIYYSQIVNDFQKGDIAEGYSVSREKKESFPLTVTSAQKNPTAFYLCASSGIYEQFFGPGTRLTVL.

This clone was observed a single time. This sequence joins TRBV7-2 and TRBJ2-7; D is undetermined. This CDR3 is 12 amino acids long. Trimming removed 1 base from V and 3 bases from J, with 4 bases in between. Germline loops: CDR1 SGHTA, CDR2 FQGNSA. The CDR3 is CASSLVFYEQYF. The CDR3 DNA sequence: TGTGCCAGCAGCTTAGTCTTCTACGAGCAGTACTTC.

This chain uses TRBV30 with TRBJ2-1; tentatively, D is TRBD2 (6 bases). The V end was cut by 8 bases, the J end by 4 bases, with 15 bases between. The germline V gene has CDR1 GTSNPN and CDR2 SVGIG (reference sequence). The CDR3 is 13 residues long. The CDR3 protein is CAGGKRQYNEQFF. The CDR3 bases are TGTGCCGGGGGGAAGCGGCAGTACAATGAGCAGTTCTTC.

This chain connects TRBV27 to TRBJ1-1; tentatively, D is TRBD1 (5 bases). Trimming shortened V by 1 base and J by 7 bases, and 10 bases separated the two germline ends. Germline assignment: CDR1 MNHEY and CDR2 SMNVEV (reference sequence). The CDR3 contains 13 residues. This chain's CDR3 is CASSLYDSDEAFF. CDR3 sequence (DNA): TGTGCCAGCAGTTTATACGACAGCGATGAAGCTTTCTTT.

The V gene is TRBV2, the J gene TRBJ2-1; possible D gene TRBD2, 6 bases. The CDR3 runs 12 residues. V lost 5 bases, J lost 9 bases, and 11 bases lay in between. From germline, CDR1 is SNHLY and CDR2 FYNNEI. The CDR3 nucleotides read TGTGCCAGCAGTAGGGACTTTAGTGAGCAGTTCTTC. It is translated as CASSRDFSEQFF.

J is TRBJ2-3 and V is TRBV6-6; 11 nucleotides match TRBD2. V lost 5 bases to trimming and J lost 2 bases; unmatched junction nucleotides: 3. The CDR3 loop spans 15 amino acids. Germline values: CDR1 MNHNY, CDR2 SVGAGI (reference sequence). The CDR3 spells CASSKTSGTTDTQYF. In DNA, the CDR3 is TGTGCCAGCAGTAAGACTAGCGGGACCACAGATACGCAGTATTTT.